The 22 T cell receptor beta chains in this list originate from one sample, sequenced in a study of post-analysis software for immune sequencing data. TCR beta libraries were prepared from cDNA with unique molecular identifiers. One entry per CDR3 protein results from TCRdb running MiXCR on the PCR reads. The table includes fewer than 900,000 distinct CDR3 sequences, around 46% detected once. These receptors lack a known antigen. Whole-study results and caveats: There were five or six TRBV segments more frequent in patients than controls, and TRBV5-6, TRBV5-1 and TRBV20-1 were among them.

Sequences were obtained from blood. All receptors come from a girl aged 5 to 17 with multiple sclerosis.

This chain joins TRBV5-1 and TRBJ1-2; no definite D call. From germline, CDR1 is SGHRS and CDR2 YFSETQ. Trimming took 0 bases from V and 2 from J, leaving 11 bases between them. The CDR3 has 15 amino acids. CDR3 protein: CASSLEEDLNYGYTF. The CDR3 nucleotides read TGCGCCAGCAGCTTGGAGGAGGACCTGAACTATGGCTACACCTTC.

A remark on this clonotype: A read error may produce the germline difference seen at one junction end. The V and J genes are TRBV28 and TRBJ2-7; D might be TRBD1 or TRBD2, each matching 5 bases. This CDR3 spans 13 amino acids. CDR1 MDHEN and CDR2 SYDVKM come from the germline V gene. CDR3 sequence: CVSSFGRDHEQYF. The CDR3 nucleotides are TGTGTCAGCAGTTTTGGCAGGGACCACGAGCAGTACTTC. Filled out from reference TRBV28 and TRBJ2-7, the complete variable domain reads DVKVTQSSRYLVKRTGEKVFLECVQDMDHENMFWYRQDPGLGLRLIYFSYDVKMKEKGDIPEGYSVSREKKERFSLILESASTNQTSMYLCVSSFGRDHEQYFGPGTRLTVT.

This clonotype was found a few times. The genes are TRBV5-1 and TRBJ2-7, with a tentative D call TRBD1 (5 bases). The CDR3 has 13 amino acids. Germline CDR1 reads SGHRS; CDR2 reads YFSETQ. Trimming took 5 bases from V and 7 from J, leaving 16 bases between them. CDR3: CASRQELAREQYF. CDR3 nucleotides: TGCGCCAGCAGACAGGAGCTGGCGAGAGAGCAGTACTTC.

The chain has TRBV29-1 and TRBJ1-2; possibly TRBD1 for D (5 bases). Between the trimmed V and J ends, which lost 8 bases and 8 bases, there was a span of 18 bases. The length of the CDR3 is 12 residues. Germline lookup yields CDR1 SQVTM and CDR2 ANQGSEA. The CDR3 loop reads CSRKREGRGYTF. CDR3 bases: TGCAGCCGAAAGAGGGAGGGGCGCGGCTACACCTTC.

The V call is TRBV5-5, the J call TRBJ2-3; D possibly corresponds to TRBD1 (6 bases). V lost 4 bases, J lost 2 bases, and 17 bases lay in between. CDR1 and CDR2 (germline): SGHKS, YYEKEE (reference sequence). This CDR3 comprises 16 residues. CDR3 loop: CASSGRLRGTTDTQYF. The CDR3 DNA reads TGTGCCAGCAGCGGACGATTAAGGGGGACCACAGATACGCAGTATTTT.

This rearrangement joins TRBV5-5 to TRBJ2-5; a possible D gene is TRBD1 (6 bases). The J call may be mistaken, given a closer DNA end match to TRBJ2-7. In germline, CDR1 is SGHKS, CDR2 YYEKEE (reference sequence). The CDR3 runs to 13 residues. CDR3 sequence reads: CASSFLRGYEQYF. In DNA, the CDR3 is TGTGCCAGCAGCTTCCTCAGGGGCTACGAGCAGTACTTC.

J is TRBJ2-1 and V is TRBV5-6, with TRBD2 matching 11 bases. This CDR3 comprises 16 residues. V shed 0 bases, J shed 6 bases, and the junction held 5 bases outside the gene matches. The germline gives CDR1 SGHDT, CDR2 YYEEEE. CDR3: CASSLGGTSGPNEQFF. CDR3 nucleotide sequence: TGTGCCAGCAGCTTGGGGGGGACTAGCGGACCCAATGAGCAGTTCTTC.

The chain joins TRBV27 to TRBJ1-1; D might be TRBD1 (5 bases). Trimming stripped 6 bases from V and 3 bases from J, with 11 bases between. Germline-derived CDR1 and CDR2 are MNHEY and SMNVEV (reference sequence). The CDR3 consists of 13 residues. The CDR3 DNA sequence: TGTGCCAGCAGGCCGTTGGGGGACACTGAAGCTTTCTTT. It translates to CASRPLGDTEAFF.

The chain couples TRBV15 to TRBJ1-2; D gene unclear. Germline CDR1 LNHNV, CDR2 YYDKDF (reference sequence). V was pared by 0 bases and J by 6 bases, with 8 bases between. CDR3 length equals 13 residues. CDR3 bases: TGTGCCACCAGCAGAGATCGGAGAGATGGCTACACCTTC. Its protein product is CATSRDRRDGYTF. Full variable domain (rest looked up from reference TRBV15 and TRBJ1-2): DAMVIQNPRYQVTQFGKPVTLSCSQTLNHNVMYWYQQKSSQAPKLLFHYYDKDFNNEADTPDNFQSRRPNTSFCFLDIRSPGLGDTAMYLCATSRDRRDGYTFGSGTRLTVV.

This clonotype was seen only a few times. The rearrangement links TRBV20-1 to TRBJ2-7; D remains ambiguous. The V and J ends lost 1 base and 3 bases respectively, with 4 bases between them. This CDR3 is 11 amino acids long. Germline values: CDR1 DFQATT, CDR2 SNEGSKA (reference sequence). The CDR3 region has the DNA TGCAGTGCTAGAGCCGACTACGAGCAGTACTTC. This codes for CSARADYEQYF.

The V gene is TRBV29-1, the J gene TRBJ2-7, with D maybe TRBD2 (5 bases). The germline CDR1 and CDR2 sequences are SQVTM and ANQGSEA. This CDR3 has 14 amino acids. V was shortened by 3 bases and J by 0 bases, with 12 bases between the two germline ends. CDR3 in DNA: TGCAGCGTTGATGATAGCGAGAACTCCTACGAGCAGTACTTC. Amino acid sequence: CSVDDSENSYEQYF.

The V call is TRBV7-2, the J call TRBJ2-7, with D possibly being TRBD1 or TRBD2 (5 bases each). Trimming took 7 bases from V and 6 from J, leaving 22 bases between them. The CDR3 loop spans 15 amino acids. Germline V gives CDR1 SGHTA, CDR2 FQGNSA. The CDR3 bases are TGTGCCAGCAACCCCGAGGGGCTAGTGAGTACCGAGCAGTACTTC. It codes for CASNPEGLVSTEQYF.

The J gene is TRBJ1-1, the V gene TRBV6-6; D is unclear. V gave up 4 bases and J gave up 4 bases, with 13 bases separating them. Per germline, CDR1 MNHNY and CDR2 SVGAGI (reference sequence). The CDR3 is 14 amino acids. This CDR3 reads CASSSATTITEAFF. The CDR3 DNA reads TGTGCCAGCAGTTCCGCCACCACGATCACTGAAGCTTTCTTT.

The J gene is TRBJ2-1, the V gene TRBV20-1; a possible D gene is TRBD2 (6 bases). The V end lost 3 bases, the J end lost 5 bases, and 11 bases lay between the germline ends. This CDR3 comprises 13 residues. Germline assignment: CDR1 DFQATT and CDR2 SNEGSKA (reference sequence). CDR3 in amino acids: CSASLAHNNEQFF. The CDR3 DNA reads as TGCAGTGCTAGTCTAGCGCATAACAATGAGCAGTTCTTC.

CDR3 sequence reads: CASSQDPKGGYTF. The CDR3 region has the DNA TGCGCCAGCAGCCAAGATCCGAAGGGTGGCTACACCTTC. This chain links TRBV4-1 with TRBJ1-2; D is uncertain. Trimming removed 0 bases from V and 7 bases from J, with 9 bases in between. The CDR3 has 13 amino acids. Germline V CDR1 and CDR2: MGHRA, YSYEKL.

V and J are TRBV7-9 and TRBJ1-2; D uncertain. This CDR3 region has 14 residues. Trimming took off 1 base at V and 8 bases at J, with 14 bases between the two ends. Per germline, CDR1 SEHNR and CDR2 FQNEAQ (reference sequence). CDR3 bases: TGTGCCAGCAGCTTAGATGAGCCAACGGGAGGCTACACCTTC. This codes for CASSLDEPTGGYTF.

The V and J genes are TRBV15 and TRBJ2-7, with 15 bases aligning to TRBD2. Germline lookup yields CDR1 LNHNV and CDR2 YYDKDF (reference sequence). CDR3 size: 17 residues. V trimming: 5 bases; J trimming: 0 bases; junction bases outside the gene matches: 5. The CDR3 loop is CATSPGTSGRTSYEQYF. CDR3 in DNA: TGTGCCACCAGCCCGGGGACTAGCGGGAGGACCTCCTACGAGCAGTACTTC.

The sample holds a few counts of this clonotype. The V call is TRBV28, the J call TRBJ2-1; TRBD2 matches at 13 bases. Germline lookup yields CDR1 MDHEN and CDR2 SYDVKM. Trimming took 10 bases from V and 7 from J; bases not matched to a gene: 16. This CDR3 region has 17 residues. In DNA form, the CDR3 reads TGTGCCACCTCCCCGGGACTAGCGGGAAACTACGGAAATGAGCAGTTCTTC. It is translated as CATSPGLAGNYGNEQFF. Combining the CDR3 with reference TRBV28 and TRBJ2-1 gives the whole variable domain DVKVTQSSRYLVKRTGEKVFLECVQDMDHENMFWYRQDPGLGLRLIYFSYDVKMKEKGDIPEGYSVSREKKERFSLILESASTNQTSMYLCATSPGLAGNYGNEQFFGPGTRLTVL.

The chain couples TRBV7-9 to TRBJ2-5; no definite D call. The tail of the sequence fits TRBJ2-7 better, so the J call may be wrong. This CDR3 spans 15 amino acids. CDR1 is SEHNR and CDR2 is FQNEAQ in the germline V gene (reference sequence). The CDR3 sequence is CASSLVATPVYEQYF. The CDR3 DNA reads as TGTGCCAGCAGCCTAGTTGCGACACCAGTCTACGAGCAGTACTTC.

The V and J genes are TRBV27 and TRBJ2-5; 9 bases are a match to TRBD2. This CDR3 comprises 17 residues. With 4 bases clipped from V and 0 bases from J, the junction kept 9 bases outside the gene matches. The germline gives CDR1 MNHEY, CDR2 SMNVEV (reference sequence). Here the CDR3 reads CASSSLMRTSDQETQYF. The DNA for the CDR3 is TGTGCCAGCAGTTCACTTATGAGGACTAGCGACCAAGAGACCCAGTACTTC.

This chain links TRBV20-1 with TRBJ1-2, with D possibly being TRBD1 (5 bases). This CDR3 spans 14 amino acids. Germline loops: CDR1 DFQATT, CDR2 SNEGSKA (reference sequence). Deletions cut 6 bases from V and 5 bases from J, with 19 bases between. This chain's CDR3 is CSAANRDGGYGYTF. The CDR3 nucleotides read TGCAGTGCCGCTAACCGGGACGGAGGGTATGGCTACACCTTC.

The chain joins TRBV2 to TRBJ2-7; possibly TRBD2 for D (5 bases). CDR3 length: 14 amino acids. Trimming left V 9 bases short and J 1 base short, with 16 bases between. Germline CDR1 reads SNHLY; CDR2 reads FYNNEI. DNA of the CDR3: TGTGCCAGTCTCGGAGGTGACTTTTCCTACGAGCAGTACTTC. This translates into CASLGGDFSYEQYF. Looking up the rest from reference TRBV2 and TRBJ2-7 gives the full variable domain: EPEVTQTPSHQVTQMGQEVILRCVPISNHLYFYWYRQILGQKVEFLVSFYNNEISEKSEIFDDQFSVERPDGSNFTLKIRSTKLEDSAMYFCASLGGDFSYEQYFGPGTRLTVT.